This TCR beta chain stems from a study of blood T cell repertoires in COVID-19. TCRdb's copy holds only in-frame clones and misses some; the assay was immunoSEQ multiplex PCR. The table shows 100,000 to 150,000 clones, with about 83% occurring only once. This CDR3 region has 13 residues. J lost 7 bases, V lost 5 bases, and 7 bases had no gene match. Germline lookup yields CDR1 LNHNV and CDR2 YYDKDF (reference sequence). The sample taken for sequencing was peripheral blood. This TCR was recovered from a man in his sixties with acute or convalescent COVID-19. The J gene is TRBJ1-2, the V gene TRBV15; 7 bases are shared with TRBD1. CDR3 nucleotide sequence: TGTGCCACCAGCTACGGGACAGCCCTTGGCTACACCTTC. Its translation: CATSYGTALGYTF.